The 32 T cell receptor beta chains reported below all come from one sample, sequenced in a study of blood T cell repertoires in COVID-19 (dated by TCRdb to the early 2020s). Library generation was performed with the immunoSEQ multiplex PCR assay. The source is immuneACCESS, and TCRdb retained only in-frame sequences with V and J called. Part of the clones is not carried over; for the studies checked, unresolved V genes explain less than half of this, and the remainder is unexplained. Across this sample there are under 200,000 clones, with 75% to 90% seen only once. 0.77% of the sample rests with the top ten. The sample consisted of PBMCs or T cells enriched from blood (not recorded which). These receptors all stem from a woman between 18 and 29 years old who had recovered from COVID-19.

This chain joins TRBV30 and TRBJ1-5; 8 bases line up with TRBD1. The CDR3 extends over 16 amino acids. Trimming took 1 base from V and 5 from J; bases not matched to a gene: 10. Germline V gives CDR1 GTSNPN, CDR2 SVGIG (reference sequence). The CDR3, as DNA: TGTGCCTGGAGTGCGCCCCCCGGGACAGGTTATCAGCCCCAGCATTTT. It encodes CAWSAPPGTGYQPQHF.

This clone was counted a single time. The V and J genes are TRBV2 and TRBJ2-7; 8 bases align to TRBD2. The CDR3 totals 16 residues. Trimming removed 0 bases from V and 3 bases from J; junction bases left unmatched: 7. Germline V lookup: CDR1 SNHLY, CDR2 FYNNEI. The CDR3 DNA reads as TGTGCCAGCAGTGAAGCTGCCAGCGGGAGTGTCTACGAGCAGTACTTC. Translating it yields CASSEAASGSVYEQYF.

The chain has TRBV6-1 and TRBJ2-7, with D tentatively TRBD2 (5 bases). Per the germline V gene, CDR1 is MNHNS and CDR2 is SASEGT. The CDR3 runs to 16 residues. The V end was cut by 3 bases, the J end by 6 bases, with 21 bases between. Here the CDR3 reads CASSDVGSGRRGEQYF. The CDR3 DNA reads as TGTGCCAGCAGTGATGTGGGGAGCGGCCGACGGGGCGAGCAGTACTTC.

This clone was detected once. The V call is TRBV6-5, the J call TRBJ2-7; D is unclear. V gave up 2 bases and J gave up 1 base, with 9 bases separating them. This CDR3 contains 14 residues. Germline loops: CDR1 MNHEY, CDR2 SVGAGI. The CDR3 sequence is CASSYGLNSYEQYF. The CDR3 region has the DNA TGTGCCAGCAGTTACGGCCTTAATTCCTACGAGCAGTACTTC.

The chain has TRBV24-1 and TRBJ2-7; the D is unclear. The CDR3 is 15 residues long. Between the trimmed V and J ends, which lost 2 bases and 3 bases, there was a span of 13 bases. Germline values: CDR1 KGHDR, CDR2 SFDVKD. This CDR3 is CATSDSQRSVYEQYF. As DNA, the CDR3 is TGTGCCACCAGTGATTCTCAGCGCTCCGTCTACGAGCAGTACTTC.

The chain couples TRBV5-1 to TRBJ2-1, with 13 bases identical to TRBD2. CDR1 SGHRS and CDR2 YFSETQ come from the germline V gene. The CDR3 has 15 residues. J was trimmed by 6 bases and V by 4 bases; bases with no gene match: 4. The CDR3 loop reads CASSHGLAGANEQFF. As DNA, the CDR3 is TGCGCCAGCAGCCACGGACTAGCGGGAGCCAATGAGCAGTTCTTC. The complete variable domain, with remaining parts taken from reference TRBV5-1 and TRBJ2-1, reads KAGVTQTPRYLIKTRGQQVTLSCSPISGHRSVSWYQQTPGQGLQFLFEYFSETQRNKGNFPGRFSGRQFSNSRSEMNVSTLELGDSALYLCASSHGLAGANEQFFGPGTRLTVL.

Only one count was recorded for this clone. The rearrangement uses TRBV4-2 and TRBJ1-1; D is ambiguous. Trimming cost V 1 base and J 3 bases, with 9 bases left between them. The CDR3 extends over 14 amino acids. CDR1 and CDR2 from the germline V gene are LGHNA and YNFKEQ. CDR3 nucleotides: TGTGCCAGCAGCCAAGCCCATAGCGACACTGAAGCTTTCTTT. It encodes CASSQAHSDTEAFF.

J is TRBJ1-1 and V is TRBV6-5; the D is unclear. Between the trimmed V and J ends, which lost 8 bases and 5 bases, there was a span of 18 bases. Germline CDR1 and CDR2: MNHEY and SVGAGI. This CDR3 is 14 amino acids long. The CDR3 region is CASGKRGLWTEAFF. Written as DNA, the CDR3 is TGTGCCAGCGGGAAGAGAGGGCTTTGGACTGAAGCTTTCTTT.

The chain couples TRBV4-1 to TRBJ2-2; 10 nucleotides match TRBD2. Germline values: CDR1 MGHRA, CDR2 YSYEKL. Trimming took 0 bases from V and 1 from J; bases not matched to a gene: 2. The CDR3 is 17 residues long. CDR3 coding DNA: TGCGCCAGCAGCCAAGATCAGCGGGAGGGGAACACCGGGGAGCTGTTTTTT. As protein: CASSQDQREGNTGELFF.

The V gene is TRBV6-1, the J gene TRBJ2-3, with TRBD2 matching 9 bases. Germline trimming cut 4 bases from V and 3 bases from J; bases unmatched to any gene: 8. Germline V gene lookup returns CDR1 MNHNS and CDR2 SASEGT. CDR3 length equals 16 residues. The CDR3 protein is CASSVSSGAGTDTQYF. DNA for the CDR3: TGTGCCAGCAGTGTTTCTAGCGGGGCGGGGACAGATACGCAGTATTTT.

This chain connects TRBV27 to TRBJ2-1; 9 bases fit TRBD2. The trim removed 6 bases at V and 4 bases at J, leaving 7 bases unmatched. Germline CDR1 reads MNHEY; CDR2 reads SMNVEV (reference sequence). The CDR3 has 15 residues. The CDR3 DNA is TGTGCCAGCAGGCCGTACACTAGCGGGTACAATGAGCAGTTCTTC. Translation: CASRPYTSGYNEQFF.

The gene calls are TRBV7-9 and TRBJ1-2; possibly TRBD1 for D (6 bases). Germline values: CDR1 SEHNR, CDR2 FQNEAQ (reference sequence). The CDR3 length is 15 residues. Trimming stripped 3 bases from V and 5 bases from J, with 16 bases between. The CDR3 sequence: CASSFGYQGRYGYTF. The CDR3, as DNA: TGTGCCAGCAGCTTCGGTTACCAGGGGAGATATGGCTACACCTTC.

The chain has TRBV7-9 and TRBJ2-7; 7 nucleotides match TRBD2. CDR1 SEHNR and CDR2 FQNEAQ come from the germline V gene (reference sequence). CDR3 length: 13 residues. CDR3 in DNA: TGTGCGGGAGGGCGGGGTCAAACCTACGAGCAGTACTTC. The encoded protein is CAGGRGQTYEQYF.

The V gene is TRBV19, the J gene TRBJ1-5; TRBD1 matches 8 bases. CDR1 and CDR2 from the germline V gene are LNHDA and SQIVND (reference sequence). Unmatched junction bases numbered 4, after V lost 7 bases and J lost 2 bases. The CDR3 extends over 14 amino acids. The CDR3 DNA is TGTGCCAGTACGACAGGGGCGGGCAATCAGCCCCAGCATTTT. Encoded protein: CASTTGAGNQPQHF. The entire variable domain, with the rest obtained from reference TRBV19 and TRBJ1-5, is as follows: DGGITQSPKYLFRKEGQNVTLSCEQNLNHDAMYWYRQDPGQGLRLIYYSQIVNDFQKGDIAEGYSVSREKKESFPLTVTSAQKNPTAFYLCASTTGAGNQPQHFGDGTRLSIL.

The chain is built from TRBV27 and TRBJ2-1; D call uncertain. The CDR3 extends over 14 amino acids. Per germline, CDR1 MNHEY and CDR2 SMNVEV (reference sequence). Trimming shortened V by 3 bases and J by 0 bases, and 6 bases separated the two germline ends. CDR3 sequence: CASSFISSYNEQFF. The DNA of the CDR3 is TGTGCCAGCAGTTTTATCAGCTCCTACAATGAGCAGTTCTTC.

The chain recombines TRBV3-1 (or the pseudogene TRBV3-2) with TRBJ2-1; possible D gene TRBD2, 5 bases. The CDR3 sequence is 16 residues long. Germline V gene lookup returns CDR1 LGHDT and CDR2 YNNKEL (reference sequence). Trimming took off 1 base at V and 2 bases at J, with 12 bases between the two ends. This CDR3 reads CASSQGWRTTYNEQFF. The CDR3, as DNA: TGTGCCAGCAGCCAAGGGTGGAGGACCACCTACAATGAGCAGTTCTTC.

This chain links TRBV2 with TRBJ1-1, with D hard to call. Germline CDR1 reads SNHLY; CDR2 reads FYNNEI. The V end lost 0 bases, the J end lost 7 bases, and 9 bases lay between the germline ends. The length of the CDR3 is 13 residues. DNA for the CDR3: TGTGCCAGCAGTGAAGCGGGAGCTAATGAAGCTTTCTTT. This translates into CASSEAGANEAFF.

The rearrangement joins TRBV27 to TRBJ2-3; 12 bases line up with TRBD2. The CDR3 runs 17 residues. Germline trimming cut 4 bases from V and 5 bases from J; bases unmatched to any gene: 10. The germline V gene encodes CDR1 MNHEY and CDR2 SMNVEV (reference sequence). CDR3 region: CASSSDILAGGGDTQYF. CDR3 coding DNA: TGTGCCAGCAGTTCCGACATACTAGCGGGAGGTGGAGATACGCAGTATTTT.

The chain carries TRBV11-2 and TRBJ2-1; D is perhaps TRBD2 (6 bases). Germline V gives CDR1 SGHAT, CDR2 FQNNGV. The CDR3 consists of 14 residues. V lost 3 bases, J lost 9 bases, and 15 bases lay in between. CDR3 nucleotides: TGTGCCAGCAGCTTCCTAGCGCACCGAGGTGAGCAGTTCTTC. Residues: CASSFLAHRGEQFF.

This chain links TRBV9 with TRBJ2-1, with D maybe TRBD2 (6 bases). CDR3 length equals 16 residues. Trimming stripped 4 bases from V and 3 bases from J, with 17 bases between. Germline V gene sequence: CDR1 SGDLS, CDR2 YYNGEE. The CDR3 DNA reads TGTGCCAGCAGCCCCCGCGGGCGGGATTACTACAATGAGCAGTTCTTC. It yields the protein CASSPRGRDYYNEQFF.

The V call is TRBV2, the J call TRBJ2-5; a weak D match, TRBD2 (5 bases). V lost 4 bases to trimming and J lost 2 bases, with 14 bases between them. CDR1 is SNHLY and CDR2 is FYNNEI in the germline V gene. The CDR3 covers 15 residues. CDR3 DNA: TGTGCCAGCAGTGGGGAGAGGTTAACTCAAGAGACCCAGTACTTC. Its translation is CASSGERLTQETQYF.

The chain couples TRBV6-5 to TRBJ2-2; 9 bases fit TRBD1. This CDR3 contains 15 residues. Germline CDR1 reads MNHEY; CDR2 reads SVGAGI. V was clipped by 2 bases and J by 7 bases; unmatched bases: 5. The CDR3 here is CASSYGTGFGGELFF. The CDR3, as DNA: TGTGCCAGCAGTTACGGGACAGGGTTCGGCGGGGAGCTGTTTTTT.

The chain employs TRBV19 and TRBJ1-1, with TRBD1 matching 8 bases. This CDR3 has 16 residues. CDR1 is LNHDA and CDR2 is SQIVND in the germline V gene (reference sequence). With V trimmed by 6 bases and J by 2 bases, 11 bases remained unmatched. This CDR3 reads CASSRRWTGPNTEAFF. DNA for the CDR3: TGTGCCAGTAGCCGACGGTGGACAGGGCCTAACACTGAAGCTTTCTTT.

This clone was found once. The rearrangement uses TRBV12-3 or TRBV12-4 and TRBJ2-5; 9 positions agree with TRBD2. Losses at the gene ends were 7 bases for V and 4 bases for J; bases not matched to a gene: 4. The CDR3 extends over 13 amino acids. The CDR3 protein is CASTSGTGETQYF. The CDR3 bases are TGTGCCAGCACTAGCGGGACTGGAGAGACCCAGTACTTC.

The chain joins TRBV4-3 to TRBJ2-1, with D possibly matching TRBD2 (6 bases). V lost 0 bases and J 3 bases, leaving 12 bases between the germline ends. The CDR3 covers 16 residues. Germline V CDR1 and CDR2: LGHNA, YSLEER. The CDR3 loop is CASSQDLTSSYNEQFF. In nucleotides, the CDR3 is TGCGCCAGCAGCCAAGATCTAACTAGCAGCTACAATGAGCAGTTCTTC.

V is TRBV3-1 (or the pseudogene TRBV3-2) and J is TRBJ1-1; 10 bases are shared with TRBD1. Germline V CDR1 and CDR2: LGHDT, YNNKEL (reference sequence). The V gene end was trimmed by 4 bases and the J gene end by 5 bases; junction bases not matched to a gene: 10. This CDR3 spans 16 amino acids. CDR3 protein: CASSLGIGTGDTEAFF. The CDR3 DNA is TGTGCCAGCAGCCTTGGAATCGGGACAGGGGATACTGAAGCTTTCTTT.

This clone showed up just a few times. The rearrangement uses TRBV10-3 and TRBJ2-7, with D possibly being TRBD1 (6 bases). The germline CDR1 and CDR2 sequences are ENHRY and SYGVKD. The CDR3 is made up of 14 amino acids. V was trimmed by 3 bases and J by 3 bases, leaving 12 bases between them. CDR3 amino acids: CAISEDRSYYEQYF. The CDR3 DNA reads as TGTGCCATCAGTGAAGACAGGTCGTACTACGAGCAGTACTTC.

CDR3 residues: CASSFFPTGELFF. The CDR3, as DNA: TGTGCCAGCAGTTTCTTCCCCACCGGGGAGCTGTTTTTT. J is TRBJ2-2 and V is TRBV27; no firm D call. Germline-derived CDR1 and CDR2 are MNHEY and SMNVEV (reference sequence). The CDR3 contains 13 residues. Trimming pared 3 bases from V and 4 bases from J, leaving 6 bases between.

This clone has just one count. The J gene is TRBJ2-7, the V gene TRBV19; 11 bases line up with TRBD2. J was trimmed by 2 bases and V by 5 bases; bases with no gene match: 5. This CDR3 region has 15 residues. Germline CDR1 reads LNHDA; CDR2 reads SQIVND (reference sequence). The CDR3: CASSPGTSGTYEQYF. The CDR3 coding sequence is TGTGCCAGTAGTCCCGGGACTAGCGGTACCTACGAGCAGTACTTC.

The chain couples TRBV6-6 to TRBJ2-5; possibly TRBD1 for D (7 bases). This CDR3 has 17 residues. V was pared by 5 bases and J by 4 bases, with 23 bases between. Germline V gives CDR1 MNHNY, CDR2 SVGAGI (reference sequence). CDR3 bases: TGTGCCAGCAGTCCGGCGGGGCCCGACAGGGCGGGAGAGACCCAGTACTTC. Translating it yields CASSPAGPDRAGETQYF.

The chain couples TRBV27 to TRBJ2-7, with TRBD1 matching over 11 bases. Germline lookup yields CDR1 MNHEY and CDR2 SMNVEV (reference sequence). Trimming removed 6 bases from V and 3 bases from J; junction bases left unmatched: 1. CDR3 size: 13 residues. The CDR3 DNA follows: TGTGCCAGCAGCGGGACAGGGGGCTACGAGCAGTACTTC. It codes for CASSGTGGYEQYF.

This clone was seen only once. The V and J genes are TRBV6-5 and TRBJ2-3; 8 bases are shared with TRBD2. In germline, CDR1 is MNHEY, CDR2 SVGAGI. J was trimmed by 0 bases and V by 4 bases; bases with no gene match: 6. This CDR3 comprises 16 residues. The DNA for the CDR3 is TGTGCCAGCAGTTCCCTTAGCGGGACTAGCACAGATACGCAGTATTTT. This sequence encodes CASSSLSGTSTDTQYF.